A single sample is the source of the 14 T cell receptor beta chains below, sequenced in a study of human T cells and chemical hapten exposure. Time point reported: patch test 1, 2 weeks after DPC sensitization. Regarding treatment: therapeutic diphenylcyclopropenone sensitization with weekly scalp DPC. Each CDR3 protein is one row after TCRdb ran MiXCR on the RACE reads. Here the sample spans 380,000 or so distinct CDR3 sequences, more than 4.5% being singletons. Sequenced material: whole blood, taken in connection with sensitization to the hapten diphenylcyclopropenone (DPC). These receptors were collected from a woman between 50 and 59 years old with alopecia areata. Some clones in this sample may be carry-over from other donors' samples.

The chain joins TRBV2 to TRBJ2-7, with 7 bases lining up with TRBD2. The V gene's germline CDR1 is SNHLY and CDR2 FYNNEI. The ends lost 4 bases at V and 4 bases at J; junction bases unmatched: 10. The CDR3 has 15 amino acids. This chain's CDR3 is CASSADAGEFYEQYF. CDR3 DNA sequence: TGTGCCAGCAGTGCTGACGCGGGGGAATTTTACGAGCAGTACTTC.

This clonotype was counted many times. The DNA for the CDR3 is TGTGCCAGCAGCTTATATCCTGGCCCTGAAGCTTTCTTT. This gives the protein CASSLYPGPEAFF. The chain has TRBV7-9 and TRBJ1-1, with D unclear. The CDR3 length is 13 residues. Per the germline V gene, CDR1 is SEHNR and CDR2 is FQNEAQ (reference sequence). V was clipped by 2 bases and J by 6 bases, with 10 bases between them. The variable domain in full, completed from reference TRBV7-9 and TRBJ1-1, reads DTGVSQNPRHKITKRGQNVTFRCDPISEHNRLYWYRQTLGQGPEFLTYFQNEAQLEKSRLLSDRFSAERPKGSFSTLEIQRTEQGDSAMYLCASSLYPGPEAFFGQGTRLTVV.

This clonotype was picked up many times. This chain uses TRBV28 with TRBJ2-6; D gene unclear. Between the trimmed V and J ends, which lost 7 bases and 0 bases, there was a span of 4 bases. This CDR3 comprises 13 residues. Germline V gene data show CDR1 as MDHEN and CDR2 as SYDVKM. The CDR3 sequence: CASIASGANVLTF. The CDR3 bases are TGTGCCAGCATCGCCTCTGGGGCCAACGTCCTGACTTTC.

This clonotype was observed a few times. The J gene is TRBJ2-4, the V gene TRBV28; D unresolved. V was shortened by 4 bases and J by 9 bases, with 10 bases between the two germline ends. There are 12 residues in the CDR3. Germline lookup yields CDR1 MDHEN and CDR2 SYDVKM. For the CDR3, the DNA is TGTGCCAGCAGTTCGCCTAGGAGCATTCAGTACTTC. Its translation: CASSSPRSIQYF.

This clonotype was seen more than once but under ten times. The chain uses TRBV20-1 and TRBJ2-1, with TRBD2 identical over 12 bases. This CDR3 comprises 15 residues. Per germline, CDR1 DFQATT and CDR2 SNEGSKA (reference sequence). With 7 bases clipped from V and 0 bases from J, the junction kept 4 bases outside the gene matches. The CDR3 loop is CSVKTSGGSYNEQFF. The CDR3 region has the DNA TGCAGTGTTAAGACTAGCGGGGGCTCCTACAATGAGCAGTTCTTC.

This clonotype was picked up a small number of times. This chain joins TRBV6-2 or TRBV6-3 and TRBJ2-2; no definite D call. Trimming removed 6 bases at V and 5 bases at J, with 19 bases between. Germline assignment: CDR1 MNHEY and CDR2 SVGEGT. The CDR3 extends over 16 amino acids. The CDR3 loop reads CASSWEATQGTGELFF. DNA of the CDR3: TGTGCCAGCAGCTGGGAAGCCACTCAAGGGACCGGGGAGCTGTTTTTT.

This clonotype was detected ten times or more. The DNA of the CDR3 is TGTGCCATCAGTGACTCTCTAGGGGCCAACGTCCTGACTTTC. Its protein is CAISDSLGANVLTF. The V and J genes are TRBV10-3 and TRBJ2-6, with unresolved D. The CDR3 runs 14 residues. Germline V gene sequence: CDR1 ENHRY, CDR2 SYGVKD. Trimming took off 3 bases at V and 4 bases at J, with 7 bases between the two ends.

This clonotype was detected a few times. CDR3 in DNA: TGTGCCAGCAGCGTAGAGGTGGGGTGGAACACCGGGGAGCTGTTTTTT. Encoded protein: CASSVEVGWNTGELFF. The rearrangement uses TRBV9 and TRBJ2-2; D is uncertain. Germline V gene sequence: CDR1 SGDLS, CDR2 YYNGEE. The CDR3 is 16 amino acids. V was trimmed by 0 bases and J by 1 base, leaving 10 bases between them.

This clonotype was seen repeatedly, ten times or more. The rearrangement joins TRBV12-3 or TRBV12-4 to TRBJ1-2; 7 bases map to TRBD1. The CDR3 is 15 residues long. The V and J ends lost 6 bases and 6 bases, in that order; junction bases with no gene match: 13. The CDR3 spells CASRPTGKRNHGYTF. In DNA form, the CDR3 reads TGTGCCAGCAGACCGACAGGGAAGCGTAATCATGGCTACACCTTC.

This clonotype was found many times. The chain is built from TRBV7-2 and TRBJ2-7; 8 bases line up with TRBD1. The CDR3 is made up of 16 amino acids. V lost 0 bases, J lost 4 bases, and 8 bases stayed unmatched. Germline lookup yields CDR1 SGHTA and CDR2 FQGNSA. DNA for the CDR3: TGTGCCAGCAGCTTAGCCAACCGGGACAGGAGTTACGAGCAGTACTTC. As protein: CASSLANRDRSYEQYF.

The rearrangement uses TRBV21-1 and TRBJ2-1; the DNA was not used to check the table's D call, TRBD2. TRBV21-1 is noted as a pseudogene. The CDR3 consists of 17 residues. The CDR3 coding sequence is TGTGCCAGCAGCGCACGGACTAGCGGGAGAACCTACAATGAGCAGTTCTTC. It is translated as CASSARTSGRTYNEQFF.

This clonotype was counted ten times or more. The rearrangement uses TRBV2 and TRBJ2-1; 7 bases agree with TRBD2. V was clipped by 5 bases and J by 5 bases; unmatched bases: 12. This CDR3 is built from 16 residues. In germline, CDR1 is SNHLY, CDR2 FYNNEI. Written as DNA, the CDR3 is TGTGCCAGCAGTTGGACTAGTCAGGCCCCTGACAATGAGCAGTTCTTC. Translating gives CASSWTSQAPDNEQFF.

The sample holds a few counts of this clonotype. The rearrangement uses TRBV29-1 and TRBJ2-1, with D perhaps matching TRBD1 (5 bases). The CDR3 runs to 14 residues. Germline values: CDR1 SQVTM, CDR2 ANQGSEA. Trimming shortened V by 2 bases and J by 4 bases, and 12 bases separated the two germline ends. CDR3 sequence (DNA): TGCAGCGTTGAAAACGGACACGGGTACAATGAGCAGTTCTTC. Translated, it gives CSVENGHGYNEQFF.

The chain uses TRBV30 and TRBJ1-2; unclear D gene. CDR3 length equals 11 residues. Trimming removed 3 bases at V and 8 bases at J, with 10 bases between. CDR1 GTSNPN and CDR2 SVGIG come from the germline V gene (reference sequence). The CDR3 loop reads CAWRFQLGYTF. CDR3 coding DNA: TGTGCCTGGAGATTCCAGCTAGGCTACACCTTC.